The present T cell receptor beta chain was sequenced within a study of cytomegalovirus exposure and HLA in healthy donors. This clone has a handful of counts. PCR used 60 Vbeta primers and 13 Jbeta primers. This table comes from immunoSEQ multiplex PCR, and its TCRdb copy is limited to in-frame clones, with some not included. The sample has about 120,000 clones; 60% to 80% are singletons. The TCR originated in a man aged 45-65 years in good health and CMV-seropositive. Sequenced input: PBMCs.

The CDR3 DNA follows: TGTGCCAGCAGGAAATCCGGGACAAGTACCTACGAGCAGTACTTC. Translating gives CASRKSGTSTYEQYF. This chain connects TRBV6-6 to TRBJ2-5; weak D call: TRBD1 (6 bases). Judging by the DNA end, TRBJ2-7 fits better; the J call may be wrong. The CDR3 sequence is 15 residues long. Germline CDR1 MNHNY, CDR2 SVGAGI (reference sequence).